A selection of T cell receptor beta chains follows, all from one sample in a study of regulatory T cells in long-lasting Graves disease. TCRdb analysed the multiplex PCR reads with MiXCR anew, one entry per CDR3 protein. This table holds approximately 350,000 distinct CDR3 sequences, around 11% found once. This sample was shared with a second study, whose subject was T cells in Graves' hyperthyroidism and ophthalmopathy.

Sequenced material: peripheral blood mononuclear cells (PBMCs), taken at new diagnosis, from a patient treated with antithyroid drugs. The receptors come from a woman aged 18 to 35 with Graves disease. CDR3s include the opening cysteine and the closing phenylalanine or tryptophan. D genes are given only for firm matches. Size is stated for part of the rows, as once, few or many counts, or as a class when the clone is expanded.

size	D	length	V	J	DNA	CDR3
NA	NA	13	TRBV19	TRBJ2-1	TGTGCCAGTATGAACGGCCCCTACAATGAGCAGTTCTTC	CASMNGPYNEQFF
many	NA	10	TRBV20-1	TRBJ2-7	TGCAGTGCTAGGGCTTACGAGCAGTACTTC	CSARAYEQYF
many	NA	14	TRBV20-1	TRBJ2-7	TGCAGTGCTAGAGATAGAGGGACGACCTACGAGCAGTACTTC	CSARDRGTTYEQYF
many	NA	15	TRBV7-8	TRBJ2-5	TGTGCCAGCAGCTTAGCGCTGGAGTTCCAAGAGACCCAGTACTTC	CASSLALEFQETQYF
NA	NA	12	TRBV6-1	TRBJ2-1	TGTGCCAGCACCTCGACCGGGTCTAACGGGTTCTTC	CASTSTGSNGFF
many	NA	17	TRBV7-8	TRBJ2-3	TGTGCCAGCAGCTCGCCGGTGGGGCTAGGAAACTGGGATACGCAGTATTTT	CASSSPVGLGNWDTQYF
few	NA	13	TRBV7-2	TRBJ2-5	TGTGCCAGCAGCTTTGAGTTTGAAGAGACCCAGTACTTC	CASSFEFEETQYF
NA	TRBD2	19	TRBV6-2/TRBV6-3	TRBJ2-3	TGTGCCAGCAGTTACTCCCCCTTCCCGGGGACTAGCGCCCGGGATACGCAGTATTTT	CASSYSPFPGTSARDTQYF
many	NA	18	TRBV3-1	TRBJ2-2	TGTGCCAGCAGCCTAGCCCAAGGGCTATCCGGGGGCACCGGGGAGCTGTTTTTT	CASSLAQGLSGGTGELFF
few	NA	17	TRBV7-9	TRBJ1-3	TGTGCCAGCAGCTTTGGACCGGCCACCTCCTCTGGAAACACCATATATTTT	CASSFGPATSSGNTIYF
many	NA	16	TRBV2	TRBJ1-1	TGTGCCAGCAGTGAAAGGGGGGCAGGGAAGAACACTGAAGCTTTCTTT	CASSERGAGKNTEAFF
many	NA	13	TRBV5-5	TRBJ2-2	TGTGCCAGCAGCCCCTGGGTTCCCGGGGAGCTGTTTTTT	CASSPWVPGELFF
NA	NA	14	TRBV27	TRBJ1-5	TGTGCCAGCAGTTCCACATCTAGCAATCAGCCCCAGCATTTT	CASSSTSSNQPQHF
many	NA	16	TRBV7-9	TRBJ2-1	TGTGCCAGCAGCCCGACGACTAGTTTTCCCTACAATGAGCAGTTCTTC	CASSPTTSFPYNEQFF
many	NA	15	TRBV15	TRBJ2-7	TGTGCCACCAGCAGAGGGCCAGAGATTAACTACGAGCAGTACTTC	CATSRGPEINYEQYF
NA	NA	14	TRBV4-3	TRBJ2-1	TGCGCCAGTAGGAGGGAGCGGAGATACAATGAGCAGTTCTTC	CASRRERRYNEQFF
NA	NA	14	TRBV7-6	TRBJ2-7	TGTGCCAGCAGCTTAGGTCCTACGAGCGGGGAGCAGTACTTC	CASSLGPTSGEQYF
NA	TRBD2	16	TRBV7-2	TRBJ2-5	TGTGCCAGCAGCAGTGGACTAGCGGGGGGCCGGGAGACCCAGTACTTC	CASSSGLAGGRETQYF
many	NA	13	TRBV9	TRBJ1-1	TGTGCCAGCAGTGTGGTACCGAACACTGAAGCTTTCTTT	CASSVVPNTEAFF
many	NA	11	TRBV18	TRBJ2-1	TGTGCCAGCTCACCAAACAAAGAGCAGTTCTTC	CASSPNKEQFF
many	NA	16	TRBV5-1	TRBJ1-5	TGCGCCAGCAGCTTGGCCGGGCAGCCGGGTGGAGAGCCCCAGCATTTT	CASSLAGQPGGEPQHF
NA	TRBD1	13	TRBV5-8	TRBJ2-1	TGTGCCAGCAGCTTGGGGGGGACAGTAAAGCAGTTCTTC	CASSLGGTVKQFF
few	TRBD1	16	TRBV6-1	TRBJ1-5	TGTGCCAGCAGAACCGGGACAGGGTATTACAATCAGCCCCAGCATTTT	CASRTGTGYYNQPQHF
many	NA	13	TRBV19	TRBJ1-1	TGTGCCAGTAGTAGGACCCTAACAACTGAAGCTTTCTTT	CASSRTLTTEAFF
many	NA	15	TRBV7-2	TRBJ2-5	TGTGCCAGCAGCGCCGACGGATCCTTAGGGGGGGCCCAGTACTTC	CASSADGSLGGAQYF
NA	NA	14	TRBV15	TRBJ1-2	TGTGCCACCAGCAGAGATCGAGGGTGGCCTGGCTACACCTTC	CATSRDRGWPGYTF
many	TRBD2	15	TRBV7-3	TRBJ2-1	TGTGCCAGCAGCTCCGGGACTAGCCTGTACAATGAGCAGTTCTTC	CASSSGTSLYNEQFF
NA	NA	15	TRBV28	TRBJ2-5	TGTGCCAGCAGTTGGGGACTGTATTCAGGGGAGACCCAGTACTTC	CASSWGLYSGETQYF
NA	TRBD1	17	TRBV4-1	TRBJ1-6	TGCGCCAGCAGCCAAGGGACAGGCCCTGAGGTTAATTCACCCCTCCACTTT	CASSQGTGPEVNSPLHF
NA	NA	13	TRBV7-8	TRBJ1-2	TGTGCCAGCAGCTTAGTCGCAGGAGCCTTCGGGACCTTC	CASSLVAGAFGTF
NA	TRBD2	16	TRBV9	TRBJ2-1	TGTGCCAGCAGCGTAACTAGCGGGGGGGCGGTCTATGAGCAGTTCTTC	CASSVTSGGAVYEQFF
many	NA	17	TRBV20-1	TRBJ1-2	TGCAGTGCTAGACCTAAAGGGGGGCACCTCTCTAACTATGGCTACACCTTC	CSARPKGGHLSNYGYTF
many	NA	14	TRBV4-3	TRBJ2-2	TGCGCCAGCAAAGTGGACAGGAACACCGGGGAGCTGTTTTTT	CASKVDRNTGELFF
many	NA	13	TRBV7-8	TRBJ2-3	TGTGCCAGCAGCCCCATCAGCACAGATACGCAGTATTTT	CASSPISTDTQYF
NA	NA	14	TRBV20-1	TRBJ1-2	TGCAGTGCTAGGGGGTCGACAGGACACTATGGCTACACCTTC	CSARGSTGHYGYTF
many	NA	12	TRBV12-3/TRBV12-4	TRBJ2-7	TGTGCCAGCAGCTTAGCTGGGTACGAGCAGTACTTC	CASSLAGYEQYF
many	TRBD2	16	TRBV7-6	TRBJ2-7	TGTGCCAGCAGCTTCGAACCTAGCGGGGGCTCCTACGAGCAGTACTTC	CASSFEPSGGSYEQYF
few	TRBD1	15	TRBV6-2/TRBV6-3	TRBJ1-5	TGTGCCAGCAGGGCCCTGACAGGGGGCGGTCAGCCCCAGCATTTT	CASRALTGGGQPQHF
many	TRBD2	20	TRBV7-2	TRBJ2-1	TGTGCCAGCAGCTCCTTAGCGGGGGGCCAAGAGACCCTCTCCTACAATGAGCAGTTCTTC	CASSSLAGGQETLSYNEQFF
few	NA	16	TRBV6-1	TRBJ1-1	TGTGCCAGCAGTGAAGCGGTAGGGACTGGGAACACTGAAGCTTTCTTT	CASSEAVGTGNTEAFF
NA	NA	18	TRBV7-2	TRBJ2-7	TGTGCCAGCAGCTTAGGGCCCCCACCGAACTTTTTAGTCGGCGAGCAGTACTTC	CASSLGPPPNFLVGEQYF
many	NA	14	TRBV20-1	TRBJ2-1	TGCAGTGGGGGCCCAACGGGGTCCTTTGGTGAGCAGTTCTTC	CSGGPTGSFGEQFF
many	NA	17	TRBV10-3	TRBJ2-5	TGTGCCATCAGTGAGTCGATTGATGCCACCAATCTCGAGACCCAGTACTTC	CAISESIDATNLETQYF
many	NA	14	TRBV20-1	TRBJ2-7	TGCAGTACCTTTAACGGGCGGAGAACCTACGAGCAGTACTTC	CSTFNGRRTYEQYF
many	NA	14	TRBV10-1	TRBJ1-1	TGCGCCAGCAGTGAGTCAACTAGGAACACTGAAGCTTTCTTT	CASSESTRNTEAFF
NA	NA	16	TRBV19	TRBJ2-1	TGTGCCAGTAGTATTGGTCTGGGCCCCAGGGTCAATGAGCAGTTCTTC	CASSIGLGPRVNEQFF
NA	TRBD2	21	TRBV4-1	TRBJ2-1	TGCGCCAGCAGAAAACGACCTGGACTAGCGGGGTATGATAGCTCCTACAATGAGCAGTTCTTC	CASRKRPGLAGYDSSYNEQFF
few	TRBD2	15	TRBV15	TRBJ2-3	TGTGCCACCAGCAGTCGACTAGCTAGCACAGATACGCAGTATTTT	CATSSRLASTDTQYF
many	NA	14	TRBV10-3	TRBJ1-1	TGTGCCATCAGCTCGACAGTCATGAACACTGAAGCTTTCTTT	CAISSTVMNTEAFF
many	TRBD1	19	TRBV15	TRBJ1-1	TGTGCCACTAACAGCCTGAACCGGGACAGGGGATCAGAGAACACTGAAGCTTTCTTT	CATNSLNRDRGSENTEAFF
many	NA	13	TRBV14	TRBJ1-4	TGTGCCAGCAGCAAACTGACAGGTGAAAAACTGTTTTTT	CASSKLTGEKLFF
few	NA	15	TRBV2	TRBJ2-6	TGTGCCAGCAGTGAAGGGTTCTCTGGGGCCAACGTCCTGACTTTC	CASSEGFSGANVLTF
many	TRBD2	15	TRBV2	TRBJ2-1	TGTGCCAGCAGTTTTAGCGGGGGTTTCATAGATGAGCAGTTCTTC	CASSFSGGFIDEQFF
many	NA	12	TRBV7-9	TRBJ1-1	TGTGCCAGCAGCGCCCGATACACTGAAGCTTTCTTT	CASSARYTEAFF
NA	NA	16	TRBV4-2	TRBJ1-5	TGTGCCAGCAGCCAATATGAAAGACGGGTCAATCAGCCCCAGCATTTT	CASSQYERRVNQPQHF
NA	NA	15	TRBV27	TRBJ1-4	TGTGCCAGCAGTTTGAATTCGGGGGGCTTTGGAAAACTGTTTTTT	CASSLNSGGFGKLFF
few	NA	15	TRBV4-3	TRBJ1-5	TGCGCCAGCAGCCAGGTTAGGGGTGTGAATCAGCCCCAGCATTTT	CASSQVRGVNQPQHF